The clone carrying this T cell receptor beta chain appeared many times. No antigen is known for it. The gene names here belong to mouse. The read ends 4 residues shy of where the CDR3 ends; the end is completed using the germline J gene. Following RNA extraction, reverse transcription yielded cDNA that acted as the sequencing template. Profiling relied on immunoSEQ multiplex PCR, and the TCRdb table lists in-frame clones only, not all of them. Listed for the sample are some 2,200 clones, none seen a single time. Sorting relied on CD4, CD8alpha, NKG2D, NKG2ACE and other markers applied to pooled cutaneous lymph node cells. The data belong to a study of CD8+ T cells in alopecia areata. Across the study: Spontaneous alopecia affected the approximately 6-13-month-old C3H/HeJ graft donors, whose skin was transplanted to roughly 6-11-week-old female C3H/HeJ mice. Study results and limitations: Scalp sequencing captures resident alphabeta T cells of normal skin too. Higher clonality was seen in lesional scalp than in normal scalp, especially in alopecia totalis/universalis.

V shed 3 bases and J shed 3 bases, with 11 bases lying between them. The CDR3 totals 14 residues. CDR1 is NSQYPW and CDR2 is LRSPGD in the germline V gene (reference sequence). J is TRBJ1-1 and V is TRBV1; TRBD1 is a possible D gene (5 bases). Specimen: CD8+ T cells sorted from a lymph node. This receptor was obtained from a C3H/HeJ mouse with alopecia areata. Strain haplotype (MHC): H2-k. Partial CDR3 DNA: TGCACCTGCAGTGCCGTTCAGGGTGACACA. Its protein is CTCSAVQGDT. The CDR3 in its entirety is CTCSAVQGDTEVFF.